These T cell receptor beta chains were read from a single sample in a study of TIL therapy for anti-PD-1-resistant metastatic lung cancer. The repertoire was sequenced with immunoSEQ multiplex PCR; TCRdb's copy has only in-frame clones and lacks some. This sample carries 20,000 to 30,000 clones, about 60% of them seen once, and the ten largest clones take about 16%. Source: tumor tissue, taken at baseline. The receptors derive from a woman between 30 and 79 years old with non-small cell lung cancer. Each CDR3 is given with its conserved first and last residue. The order of the fields is CDR3 DNA, CDR3 protein, D gene, clone size, V gene, J gene, CDR3 length. A D gene is named only where the DNA matches it firmly. The listing skips clone size in some rows; elsewhere it reads once, few, many or a size class.

CDR3 DNA: TGTGCCAGCAGTCGACTAGCCCCGATTTACAATGAGCAGTTCTTC
CDR3 protein: CASSRLAPIYNEQFF
D gene: TRBD2
clone size: .
V gene: TRBV25-1
J gene: TRBJ2-1
CDR3 length: 15

CDR3 DNA: TGTGCCAGCAGCTTAGCGCGGCTTCTCAATGAGCAGTTCTTC
CDR3 protein: CASSLARLLNEQFF
D gene: .
clone size: .
V gene: TRBV7-2
J gene: TRBJ2-1
CDR3 length: 14

CDR3 DNA: TGTGCCAGCAGTGATTTAGGGGCGTACATCTATGGCTACACCTTC
CDR3 protein: CASSDLGAYIYGYTF
D gene: .
clone size: few
V gene: TRBV6-1
J gene: TRBJ1-2
CDR3 length: 15

CDR3 DNA: TGTGCCAGCAGCTTAGACAGGGACTATGGCTACACCTTC
CDR3 protein: CASSLDRDYGYTF
D gene: .
clone size: .
V gene: TRBV7-2
J gene: TRBJ1-2
CDR3 length: 13

CDR3 DNA: TGTGCCACGGGACAGCGACTCACAGATACGCAGTATTTT
CDR3 protein: CATGQRLTDTQYF
D gene: TRBD1
clone size: .
V gene: TRBV2
J gene: TRBJ2-3
CDR3 length: 13

CDR3 DNA: TGTGCCAGCAGCTCCCGGACTAGCGGGGAACTCGAGCAGTACTTC
CDR3 protein: CASSSRTSGELEQYF
D gene: TRBD2
clone size: .
V gene: TRBV7-2
J gene: TRBJ2-7
CDR3 length: 15

CDR3 DNA: TGCGCCAGCAGCCCCAGTGGATCCTACGAGCAGTACTTC
CDR3 protein: CASSPSGSYEQYF
D gene: .
clone size: .
V gene: TRBV10-1
J gene: TRBJ2-7
CDR3 length: 13

CDR3 DNA: TGTGCCAGCAGCTTAGGAGGGCTTGGAAACACCATATATTTT
CDR3 protein: CASSLGGLGNTIYF
D gene: .
clone size: .
V gene: TRBV7-9
J gene: TRBJ1-3
CDR3 length: 14

CDR3 DNA: TGCAGCGTTGGAAGACAGGGAGAGGGCTACACCTTC
CDR3 protein: CSVGRQGEGYTF
D gene: TRBD1
clone size: .
V gene: TRBV29-1
J gene: TRBJ1-2
CDR3 length: 12

CDR3 DNA: TGTGCCTGGAGTCGAGGGTCCGGGGAGCTGTTTTTT
CDR3 protein: CAWSRGSGELFF
D gene: .
clone size: .
V gene: TRBV30
J gene: TRBJ2-2
CDR3 length: 12

CDR3 DNA: TGTGCCAGCAGTTTATACCAGGGGTCAATGAACACTGAAGCTTTCTTT
CDR3 protein: CASSLYQGSMNTEAFF
D gene: .
clone size: .
V gene: TRBV27
J gene: TRBJ1-1
CDR3 length: 16

CDR3 DNA: TGCGCCAGCAGCTTGGTTTTCCAAGAGACCCAGTACTTC
CDR3 protein: CASSLVFQETQYF
D gene: .
clone size: .
V gene: TRBV5-1
J gene: TRBJ2-5
CDR3 length: 13

CDR3 DNA: TGTGCCAGCATCGGCGGGGGAAATCAGCCCCAGCATTTT
CDR3 protein: CASIGGGNQPQHF
D gene: .
clone size: few
V gene: TRBV6-1
J gene: TRBJ1-5
CDR3 length: 13

CDR3 DNA: TGCGCCAGCAGCTTGGGCGGACAGCGGGACACCATATATTTT
CDR3 protein: CASSLGGQRDTIYF
D gene: .
clone size: .
V gene: TRBV5-1
J gene: TRBJ1-3
CDR3 length: 14

CDR3 DNA: TGCAGCGTAAGACTAGCGGGAGTCGGTGAGCAGTACTTC
CDR3 protein: CSVRLAGVGEQYF
D gene: TRBD2
clone size: .
V gene: TRBV29-1
J gene: TRBJ2-7
CDR3 length: 13

CDR3 DNA: TGTGCCAGCAGCTTAGGCCAAACCACCTACGAGCAGTACTTC
CDR3 protein: CASSLGQTTYEQYF
D gene: .
clone size: .
V gene: TRBV7-9
J gene: TRBJ2-7
CDR3 length: 14

CDR3 DNA: TGTGCCATCAGTGAGAGACTAGCGGGAGCAAATGAGCAGTTCTTC
CDR3 protein: CAISERLAGANEQFF
D gene: TRBD2
clone size: .
V gene: TRBV10-3
J gene: TRBJ2-1
CDR3 length: 15

CDR3 DNA: TGTGCCACCAGCCTAGGGACTAGCGGTAATGAGCAGTTCTTC
CDR3 protein: CATSLGTSGNEQFF
D gene: TRBD2
clone size: .
V gene: TRBV15
J gene: TRBJ2-1
CDR3 length: 14

CDR3 DNA: TGTGCCAGCAGCTTGGGGGGGGATCAGCCCCAGCATTTT
CDR3 protein: CASSLGGDQPQHF
D gene: .
clone size: .
V gene: TRBV7-9
J gene: TRBJ1-5
CDR3 length: 13

CDR3 DNA: TGTGCCAGCAGCCCGGCTAACTATTACAATGAGCAGTTCTTC
CDR3 protein: CASSPANYYNEQFF
D gene: .
clone size: .
V gene: TRBV14
J gene: TRBJ2-1
CDR3 length: 14

CDR3 DNA: TGTGCCAGCAGCTTGCAAAGGGACTACGAGCAGTACTTC
CDR3 protein: CASSLQRDYEQYF
D gene: .
clone size: few
V gene: TRBV5-4
J gene: TRBJ2-7
CDR3 length: 13

CDR3 DNA: TGTGCCAGCAGCCACCGGGGGGGCGATGGCTACACCTTC
CDR3 protein: CASSHRGGDGYTF
D gene: .
clone size: few
V gene: TRBV5-5
J gene: TRBJ1-2
CDR3 length: 13

CDR3 DNA: TGTGCCAGCAGCCAAGATGTGGGGCCTTGGGAGACCCAGTACTTC
CDR3 protein: CASSQDVGPWETQYF
D gene: .
clone size: .
V gene: TRBV14
J gene: TRBJ2-5
CDR3 length: 15

CDR3 DNA: TGTGCCAGCAGCGAGACCTACGAGCAGTACTTC
CDR3 protein: CASSETYEQYF
D gene: .
clone size: medium-sized
V gene: TRBV2
J gene: TRBJ2-7
CDR3 length: 11

CDR3 DNA: TGTGCCAGCAGCAAGAGACAGGGGGCCGGCTCCTACGAGCAGTACTTC
CDR3 protein: CASSKRQGAGSYEQYF
D gene: TRBD1
clone size: .
V gene: TRBV5-6
J gene: TRBJ2-7
CDR3 length: 16

CDR3 DNA: TGTGCCACCCGAGCAGGGGGCGCAAGCTCCTACGAGCAGTACTTC
CDR3 protein: CATRAGGASSYEQYF
D gene: TRBD1
clone size: medium-sized
V gene: TRBV15
J gene: TRBJ2-7
CDR3 length: 15

CDR3 DNA: TGTGCCAGCAGTGCTACAGGGGGCGCCTCCTACGAGCAGTACTTC
CDR3 protein: CASSATGGASYEQYF
D gene: TRBD1
clone size: few
V gene: TRBV6-1
J gene: TRBJ2-7
CDR3 length: 15

CDR3 DNA: TGTGCCAGCAGCCTACAGGGGAATAGTAACTATGGCTACACCTTC
CDR3 protein: CASSLQGNSNYGYTF
D gene: TRBD1
clone size: .
V gene: TRBV7-8
J gene: TRBJ1-2
CDR3 length: 15

CDR3 DNA: TGTGCCAGCAGCTCGCTCAGACTAGCGGGAGGTAATGAGCAGTTCTTC
CDR3 protein: CASSSLRLAGGNEQFF
D gene: TRBD2
clone size: .
V gene: TRBV9
J gene: TRBJ2-1
CDR3 length: 16

CDR3 DNA: TGTGCCAGCAGACGTGCCAGAGGTGAAAAACTGTTTTTT
CDR3 protein: CASRRARGEKLFF
D gene: .
clone size: .
V gene: TRBV6-5
J gene: TRBJ1-4
CDR3 length: 13

CDR3 DNA: TGCGCCAGCAGCTTGGAAACGGATACGCAGTATTTT
CDR3 protein: CASSLETDTQYF
D gene: .
clone size: .
V gene: TRBV5-1
J gene: TRBJ2-3
CDR3 length: 12

CDR3 DNA: TGTGCCTGGAGTGTTGAGTACAGTTTAACAGGGGCCCGACTGAACACCATATATTTT
CDR3 protein: CAWSVEYSLTGARLNTIYF
D gene: TRBD1
clone size: .
V gene: TRBV30
J gene: TRBJ1-3
CDR3 length: 19

CDR3 DNA: TGTGCCAGCAGCTTGGCGGCGGGGGAGACCCAGTACTTC
CDR3 protein: CASSLAAGETQYF
D gene: .
clone size: .
V gene: TRBV5-6
J gene: TRBJ2-5
CDR3 length: 13

CDR3 DNA: TGTGCCAGCAGTCCCCGAGGGGGGACGGGTAATTCACCCCTCCACTTT
CDR3 protein: CASSPRGGTGNSPLHF
D gene: .
clone size: once
V gene: TRBV28
J gene: TRBJ1-6
CDR3 length: 16

CDR3 DNA: TGTGCCAGCAGCCAAGACCTCGGGGGTGAGCAGTTCTTC
CDR3 protein: CASSQDLGGEQFF
D gene: .
clone size: few
V gene: TRBV14
J gene: TRBJ2-1
CDR3 length: 13

CDR3 DNA: TGCGCCAGCAGGGCCTCTCGGGTCTACGAGCAGTACTTC
CDR3 protein: CASRASRVYEQYF
D gene: .
clone size: .
V gene: TRBV10-2
J gene: TRBJ2-7
CDR3 length: 13

CDR3 DNA: TGCGCCAGCAGCCGTGGTAATCCAGGGGACTATGGCTACACCTTC
CDR3 protein: CASSRGNPGDYGYTF
D gene: .
clone size: .
V gene: TRBV5-1
J gene: TRBJ1-2
CDR3 length: 15

CDR3 DNA: TGCAGCGTACTAGCGGGAGTGGGCGAGCAGTACTTC
CDR3 protein: CSVLAGVGEQYF
D gene: TRBD2
clone size: .
V gene: TRBV29-1
J gene: TRBJ2-7
CDR3 length: 12

CDR3 DNA: TGTGCCAGCAGTAAGACAGGGGCCGCCCATATTACCGGGGAGCTGTTTTTT
CDR3 protein: CASSKTGAAHITGELFF
D gene: TRBD1
clone size: .
V gene: TRBV2
J gene: TRBJ2-2
CDR3 length: 17

CDR3 DNA: TGTGCCAGCAGCAAGGATGACGGGCTAGCGGGGGAGACCCAGTACTTC
CDR3 protein: CASSKDDGLAGETQYF
D gene: .
clone size: .
V gene: TRBV21-1
J gene: TRBJ2-5
CDR3 length: 16

CDR3 DNA: TGTGCCTCCAGCGGTGCTAAAACCACCGGGGAGCTGTTTTTT
CDR3 protein: CASSGAKTTGELFF
D gene: .
clone size: once
V gene: TRBV30
J gene: TRBJ2-2
CDR3 length: 14

CDR3 DNA: TGTGCCAGCTTACCGCTCCGTTCCCACACAGATACGCAGTATTTT
CDR3 protein: CASLPLRSHTDTQYF
D gene: .
clone size: .
V gene: TRBV6-1
J gene: TRBJ2-3
CDR3 length: 15

CDR3 DNA: TGTGCCAGCAGCTCCGGACTAGCGGGAACGAGTCAGTTCTTC
CDR3 protein: CASSSGLAGTSQFF
D gene: TRBD2
clone size: .
V gene: TRBV11-2
J gene: TRBJ2-1
CDR3 length: 14

CDR3 DNA: TGCGCCAGCAGCTTGGGGGCGCTAGCGGGAGGCTACAATGAGCAGTTCTTC
CDR3 protein: CASSLGALAGGYNEQFF
D gene: TRBD2
clone size: .
V gene: TRBV5-1
J gene: TRBJ2-1
CDR3 length: 17

CDR3 DNA: TGTGCCAGCAGCCAGGGACTAGCGGGGTACCAAGAGACCCAGTACTTC
CDR3 protein: CASSQGLAGYQETQYF
D gene: TRBD2
clone size: .
V gene: TRBV2
J gene: TRBJ2-5
CDR3 length: 16

CDR3 DNA: TGTGCCAGCAGCGCCCATCCCGGGAGCTACGAGCAGTACTTC
CDR3 protein: CASSAHPGSYEQYF
D gene: .
clone size: .
V gene: TRBV11-2
J gene: TRBJ2-7
CDR3 length: 14

CDR3 DNA: TGCGCCAGCAGCTTGGGAACACAGGGTGGCACAGATACGCAGTATTTT
CDR3 protein: CASSLGTQGGTDTQYF
D gene: .
clone size: .
V gene: TRBV5-1
J gene: TRBJ2-3
CDR3 length: 16

CDR3 DNA: TGTGCCAGCAGTGCCACCCCCGACAGCTCCTACGAGCAGTACTTC
CDR3 protein: CASSATPDSSYEQYF
D gene: .
clone size: .
V gene: TRBV27
J gene: TRBJ2-7
CDR3 length: 15

CDR3 DNA: TGTGCCAGCAGGCAAGAGACCCAGTACTTC
CDR3 protein: CASRQETQYF
D gene: .
clone size: .
V gene: TRBV6-1
J gene: TRBJ2-5
CDR3 length: 10

CDR3 DNA: TGTGCTAGTGGTTTGGTACGGTGTCAGACCCTATTCTCGGACAGCTCTTCCTCCTACGAGCAGTACTTC
CDR3 protein: CASGLVRCQTLFSDSSSSYEQYF
D gene: .
clone size: .
V gene: TRBV12-5
J gene: TRBJ2-7
CDR3 length: 23